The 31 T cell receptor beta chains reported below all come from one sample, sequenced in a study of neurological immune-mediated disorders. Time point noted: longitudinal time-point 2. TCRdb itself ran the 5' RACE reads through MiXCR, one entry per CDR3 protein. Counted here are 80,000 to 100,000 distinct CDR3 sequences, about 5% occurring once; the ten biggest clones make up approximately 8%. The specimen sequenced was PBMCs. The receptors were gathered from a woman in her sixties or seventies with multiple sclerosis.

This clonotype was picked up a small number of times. CDR3 sequence reads: CASSLSGLRHGYTF. CDR3 sequence (DNA): TGTGCCAGCAGCTTATCAGGGCTTCGCCATGGCTACACCTTC. The chain combines TRBV7-9 with TRBJ1-2; TRBD1 is a possible D gene (5 bases). Germline V gives CDR1 SEHNR, CDR2 FQNEAQ (reference sequence). V shed 2 bases and J shed 6 bases, with 13 bases lying between them. The CDR3 contains 14 residues.

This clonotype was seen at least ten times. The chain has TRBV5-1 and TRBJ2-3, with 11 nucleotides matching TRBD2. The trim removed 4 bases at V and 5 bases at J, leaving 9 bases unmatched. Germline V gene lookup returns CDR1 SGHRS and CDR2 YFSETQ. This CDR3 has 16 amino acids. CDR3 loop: CASSPIAGGPGDTQYF. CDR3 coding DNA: TGCGCCAGCAGCCCCATAGCGGGGGGGCCGGGAGATACGCAGTATTTT. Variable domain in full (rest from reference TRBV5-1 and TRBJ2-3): KAGVTQTPRYLIKTRGQQVTLSCSPISGHRSVSWYQQTPGQGLQFLFEYFSETQRNKGNFPGRFSGRQFSNSRSEMNVSTLELGDSALYLCASSPIAGGPGDTQYFGPGTRLTVL.

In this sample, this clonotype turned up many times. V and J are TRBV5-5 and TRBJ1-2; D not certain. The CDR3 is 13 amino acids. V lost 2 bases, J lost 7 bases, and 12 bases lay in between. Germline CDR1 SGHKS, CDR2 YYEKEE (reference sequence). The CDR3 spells CASSFRQQSGYTF. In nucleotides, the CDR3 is TGTGCCAGCAGCTTCCGACAACAGAGTGGCTACACCTTC.

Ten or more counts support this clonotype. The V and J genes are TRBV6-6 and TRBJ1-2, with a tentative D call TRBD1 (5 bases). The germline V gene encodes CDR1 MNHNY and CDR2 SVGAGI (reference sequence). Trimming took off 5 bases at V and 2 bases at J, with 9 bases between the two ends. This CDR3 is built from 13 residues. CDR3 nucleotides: TGTGCCAGCAGTCGCGGGACGAACTATGGCTACACCTTC. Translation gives CASSRGTNYGYTF.

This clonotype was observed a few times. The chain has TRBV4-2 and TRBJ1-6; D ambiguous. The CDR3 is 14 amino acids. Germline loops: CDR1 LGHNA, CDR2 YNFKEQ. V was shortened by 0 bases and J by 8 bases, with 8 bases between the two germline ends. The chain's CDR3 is CASSQDLIDSPLHF. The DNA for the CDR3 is TGTGCCAGCAGCCAAGATTTAATCGATTCACCCCTCCACTTT.

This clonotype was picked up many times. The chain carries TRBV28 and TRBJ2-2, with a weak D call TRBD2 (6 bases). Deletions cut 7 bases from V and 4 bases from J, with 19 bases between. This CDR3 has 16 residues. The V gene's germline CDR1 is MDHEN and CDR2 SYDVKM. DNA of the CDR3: TGTGCCAGCATGGGGGGAGACCGTCGGAGCACCGGGGAGCTGTTTTTT. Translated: CASMGGDRRSTGELFF.

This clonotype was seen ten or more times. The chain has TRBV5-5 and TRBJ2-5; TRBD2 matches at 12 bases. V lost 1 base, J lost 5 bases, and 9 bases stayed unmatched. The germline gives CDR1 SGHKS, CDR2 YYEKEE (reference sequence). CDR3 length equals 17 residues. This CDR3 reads CASSLPGLAGGLETQYF. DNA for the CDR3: TGTGCCAGCAGCTTGCCAGGCCTAGCGGGGGGGCTGGAGACCCAGTACTTC.

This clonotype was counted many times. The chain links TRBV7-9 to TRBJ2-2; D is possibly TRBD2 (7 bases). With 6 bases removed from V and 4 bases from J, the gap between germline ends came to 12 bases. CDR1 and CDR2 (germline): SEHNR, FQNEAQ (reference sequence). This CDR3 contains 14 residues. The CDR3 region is CASREGGGTGELFF. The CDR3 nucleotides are TGTGCCAGCAGGGAAGGGGGGGGCACCGGGGAGCTGTTTTTT.

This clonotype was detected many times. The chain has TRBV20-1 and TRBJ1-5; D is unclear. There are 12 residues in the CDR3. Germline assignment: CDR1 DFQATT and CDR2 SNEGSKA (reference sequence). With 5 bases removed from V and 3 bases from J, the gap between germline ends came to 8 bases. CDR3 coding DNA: TGCAGTGCTGGGCAGCTCAATCAGCCCCAGCATTTT. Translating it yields CSAGQLNQPQHF.

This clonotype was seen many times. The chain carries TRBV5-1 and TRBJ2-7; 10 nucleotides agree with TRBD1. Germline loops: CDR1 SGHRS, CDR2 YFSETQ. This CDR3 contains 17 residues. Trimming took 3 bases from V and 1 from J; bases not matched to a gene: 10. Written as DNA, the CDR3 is TGCGCCAGCAGCTCTGGGACAGGGGCGAGCTATTCCTACGAGCAGTACTTC. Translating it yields CASSSGTGASYSYEQYF. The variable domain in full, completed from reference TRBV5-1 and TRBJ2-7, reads KAGVTQTPRYLIKTRGQQVTLSCSPISGHRSVSWYQQTPGQGLQFLFEYFSETQRNKGNFPGRFSGRQFSNSRSEMNVSTLELGDSALYLCASSSGTGASYSYEQYFGPGTRLTVT.

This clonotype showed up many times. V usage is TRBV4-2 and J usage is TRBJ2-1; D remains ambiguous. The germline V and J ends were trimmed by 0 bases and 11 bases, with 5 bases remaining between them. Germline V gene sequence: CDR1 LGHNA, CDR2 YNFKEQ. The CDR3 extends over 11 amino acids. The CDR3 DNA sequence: TGTGCCAGCAGCCAAGACTATAAGCAGTTCTTC. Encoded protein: CASSQDYKQFF.

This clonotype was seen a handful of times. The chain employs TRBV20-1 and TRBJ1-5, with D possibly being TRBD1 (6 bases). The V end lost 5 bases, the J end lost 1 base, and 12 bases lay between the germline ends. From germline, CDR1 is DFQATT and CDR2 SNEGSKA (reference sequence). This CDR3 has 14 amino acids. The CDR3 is CSAHRVGSNQPQHF. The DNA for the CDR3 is TGCAGTGCTCACAGGGTCGGCAGCAATCAGCCCCAGCATTTT.

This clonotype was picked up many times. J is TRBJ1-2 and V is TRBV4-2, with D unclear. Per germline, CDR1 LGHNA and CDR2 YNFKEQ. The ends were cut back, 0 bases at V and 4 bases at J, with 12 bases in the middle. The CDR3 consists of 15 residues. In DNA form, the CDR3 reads TGTGCCAGCAGCCAAGATGGAAGCCGGGGCTATGGCTACACCTTC. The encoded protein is CASSQDGSRGYGYTF.

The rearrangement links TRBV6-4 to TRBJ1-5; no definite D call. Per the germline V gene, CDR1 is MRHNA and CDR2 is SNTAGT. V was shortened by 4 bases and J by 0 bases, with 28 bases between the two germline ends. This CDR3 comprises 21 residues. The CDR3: CASSGPLHPARSPYSNQPQHF. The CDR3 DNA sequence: TGTGCCAGCAGTGGACCCCTCCACCCCGCCAGGAGCCCTTATAGCAATCAGCCCCAGCATTTT.

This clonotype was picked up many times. CDR3 DNA sequence: TGCGCCAGCAGCGAACGGAGTTCCGATTTGGGGGGGGGATACGAGCAGTACTTC. It is translated as CASSERSSDLGGGYEQYF. V gene TRBV5-1 combines with J gene TRBJ2-7; TRBD2 aligns across 7 bases. The length of the CDR3 is 18 residues. Germline V gives CDR1 SGHRS, CDR2 YFSETQ. V lost 4 bases and J lost 4; bases outside the gene matches: 20.

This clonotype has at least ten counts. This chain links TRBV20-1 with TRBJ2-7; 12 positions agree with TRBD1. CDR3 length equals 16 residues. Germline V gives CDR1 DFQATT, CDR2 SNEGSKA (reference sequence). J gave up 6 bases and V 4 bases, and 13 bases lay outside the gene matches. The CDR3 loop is CSAINPRDRGRSEQYF. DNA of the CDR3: TGCAGTGCTATTAACCCCCGGGACAGGGGGCGAAGCGAGCAGTACTTC.

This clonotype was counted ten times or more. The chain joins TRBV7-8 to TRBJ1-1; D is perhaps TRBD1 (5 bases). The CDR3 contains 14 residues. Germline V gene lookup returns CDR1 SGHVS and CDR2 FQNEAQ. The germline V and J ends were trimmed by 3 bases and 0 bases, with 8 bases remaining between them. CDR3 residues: CASSFDSMNTEAFF. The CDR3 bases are TGTGCCAGCAGCTTTGACAGCATGAACACTGAAGCTTTCTTT.

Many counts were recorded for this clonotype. CDR3 nucleotides: TGTGCCAGCAGCTCAGGTTTGGCTAACTATGGCTACACCTTC. This encodes CASSSGLANYGYTF. The chain combines TRBV27 with TRBJ1-2; no firm D call. V lost 6 bases, J lost 0 bases, and 11 bases lay in between. The germline CDR1 and CDR2 sequences are MNHEY and SMNVEV (reference sequence). This CDR3 has 14 residues.

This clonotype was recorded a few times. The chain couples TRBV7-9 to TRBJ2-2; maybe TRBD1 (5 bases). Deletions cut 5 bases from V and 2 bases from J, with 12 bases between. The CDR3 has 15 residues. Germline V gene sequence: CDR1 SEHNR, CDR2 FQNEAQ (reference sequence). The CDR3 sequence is CASSLTEVNTGELFF. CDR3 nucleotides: TGTGCCAGCAGCCTGACAGAAGTAAACACCGGGGAGCTGTTTTTT.

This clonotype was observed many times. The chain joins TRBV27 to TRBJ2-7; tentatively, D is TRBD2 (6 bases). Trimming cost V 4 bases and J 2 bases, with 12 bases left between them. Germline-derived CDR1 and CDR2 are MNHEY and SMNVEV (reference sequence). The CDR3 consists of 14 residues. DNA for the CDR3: TGTGCCAGCAGTTCACCGGGGAGGACCTACGAGCAGTACTTC. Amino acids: CASSSPGRTYEQYF.

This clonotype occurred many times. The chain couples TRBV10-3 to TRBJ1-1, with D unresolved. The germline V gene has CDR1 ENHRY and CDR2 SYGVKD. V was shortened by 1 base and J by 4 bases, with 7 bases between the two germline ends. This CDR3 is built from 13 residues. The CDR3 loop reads CAISELMSTEAFF. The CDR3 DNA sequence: TGTGCCATCAGTGAGTTAATGAGCACTGAAGCTTTCTTT.

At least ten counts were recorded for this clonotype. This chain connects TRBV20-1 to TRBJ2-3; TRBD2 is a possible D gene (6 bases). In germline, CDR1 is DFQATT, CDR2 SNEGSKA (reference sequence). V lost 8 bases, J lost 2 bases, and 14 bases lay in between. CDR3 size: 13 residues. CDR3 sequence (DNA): TGCAGTTCCTTAGCGGAGAACACAGATACGCAGTATTTT. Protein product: CSSLAENTDTQYF.

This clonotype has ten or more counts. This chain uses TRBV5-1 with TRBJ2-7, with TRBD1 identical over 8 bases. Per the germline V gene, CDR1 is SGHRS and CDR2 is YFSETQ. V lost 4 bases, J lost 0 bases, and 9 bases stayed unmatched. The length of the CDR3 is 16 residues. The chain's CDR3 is CASSPKTGASSYEQYF. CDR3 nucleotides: TGCGCCAGCAGCCCCAAGACAGGGGCCAGCTCCTACGAGCAGTACTTC.

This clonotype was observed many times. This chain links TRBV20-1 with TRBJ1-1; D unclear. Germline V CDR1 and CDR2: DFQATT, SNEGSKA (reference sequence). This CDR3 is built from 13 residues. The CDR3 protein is CSARGRMNTEAFF. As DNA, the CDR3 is TGCAGCGCCCGGGGTCGTATGAACACTGAAGCTTTCTTT.

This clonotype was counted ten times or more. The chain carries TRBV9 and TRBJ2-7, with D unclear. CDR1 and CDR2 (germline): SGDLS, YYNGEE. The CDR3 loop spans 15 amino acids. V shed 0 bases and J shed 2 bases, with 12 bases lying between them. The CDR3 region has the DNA TGTGCCAGCAGCGTAGCTGGGGATGGAACCTACGAGCAGTACTTC. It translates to CASSVAGDGTYEQYF.

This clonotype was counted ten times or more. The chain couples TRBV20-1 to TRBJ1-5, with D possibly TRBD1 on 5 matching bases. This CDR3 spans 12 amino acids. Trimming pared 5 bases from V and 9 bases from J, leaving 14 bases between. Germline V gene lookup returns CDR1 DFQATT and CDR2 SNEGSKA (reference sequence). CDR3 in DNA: TGCAGTGCTCGGGACCCGGTCTCGCCCCAGCATTTT. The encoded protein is CSARDPVSPQHF.

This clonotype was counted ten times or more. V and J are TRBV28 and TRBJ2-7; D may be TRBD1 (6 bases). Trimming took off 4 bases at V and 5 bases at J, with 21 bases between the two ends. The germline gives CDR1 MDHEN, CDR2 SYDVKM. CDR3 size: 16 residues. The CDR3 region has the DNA TGTGCCAGCAGTTCCATAAACAGGGCCGCGATCCACGAGCAGTACTTC. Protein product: CASSSINRAAIHEQYF.

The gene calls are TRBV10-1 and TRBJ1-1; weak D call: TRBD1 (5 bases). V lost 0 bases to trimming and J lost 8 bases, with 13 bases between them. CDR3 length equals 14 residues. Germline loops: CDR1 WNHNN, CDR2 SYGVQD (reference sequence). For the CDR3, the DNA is TGCGCCAGCAGTGAGTCGGGTCGGAGACAGGAAGCTTTCTTT. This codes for CASSESGRRQEAFF.

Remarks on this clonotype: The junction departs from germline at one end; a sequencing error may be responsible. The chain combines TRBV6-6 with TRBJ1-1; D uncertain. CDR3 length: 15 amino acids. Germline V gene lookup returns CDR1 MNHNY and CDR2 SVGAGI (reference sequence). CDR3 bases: TGTGCCAGCAGTCCCACCCCTGGCAAGAACACTGAAGCTGTCTTT. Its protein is CASSPTPGKNTEAVF.

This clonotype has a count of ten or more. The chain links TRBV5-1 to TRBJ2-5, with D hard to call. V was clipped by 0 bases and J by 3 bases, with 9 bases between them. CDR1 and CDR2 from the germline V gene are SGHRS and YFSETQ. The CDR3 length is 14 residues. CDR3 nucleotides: TGCGCCAGCAGCTTGGGGCCTGGGGAAGAGACCCAGTACTTC. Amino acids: CASSLGPGEETQYF.

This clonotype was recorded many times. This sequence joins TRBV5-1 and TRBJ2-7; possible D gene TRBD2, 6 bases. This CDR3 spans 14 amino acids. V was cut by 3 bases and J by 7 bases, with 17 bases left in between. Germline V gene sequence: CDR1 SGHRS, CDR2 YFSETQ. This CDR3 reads CASSSGGALGEQYF. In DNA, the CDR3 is TGCGCCAGCAGCTCTGGAGGGGCGCTGGGGGAGCAGTACTTC.